This T cell receptor (beta chain) was captured by sequencing in a study of T cell responses to AZD1222 COVID-19 vaccine. General observations from the study: Sampled repertoires all dated from after the peak T cell response. Regions left unmutated in variants are reportedly the target of nearly half of spike-specific TCRs. The donor group comprised mostly white British people and more females; the analysis possibly underestimated clonal diversity.

Regarding this clone: Antigen: not known.

Researchers grouped second doses given at about 4 or about 12 weeks into one pool. This CDR3 is built from 18 residues. Germline CDR1 is LGHNA and CDR2 is YSLEER. V was cut by 0 bases and J by 9 bases, with 21 bases left in between. The method was immunoSEQ multiplex PCR; TCRdb's version includes in-frame clones alone and lacks a portion of them. The sample records some 140,000 clones, about 88% being singletons. This sample comprised peripheral blood, obtained 28 days after the second AZD1222 dose. This chain connects TRBV4-3 to TRBJ1-6; D might be TRBD1 (5 bases). The sequence was collected from an adult who received the AZD1222 COVID-19 vaccine. The CDR3 DNA reads TGCGCCAGCAGCCAAGAATTAGGTTGGGAGGGGATAGGTTCACCCCTCCACTTT. Translation: CASSQELGWEGIGSPLHF.